One sample yielded the 3 T cell receptor beta chains listed below, sequenced in a study of blood T cell repertoires in COVID-19. Measured with immunoSEQ multiplex PCR; TCRdb has only the in-frame clones, and not every one. The data hold around 60,000 clones, with 80% to 95% observed a single time. The sequenced sample consisted of peripheral blood. The receptors originated from a man aged 50-59 years with active COVID-19.

This chain joins TRBV11-3 and TRBJ2-7; D is uncertain. CDR1 is SGHNT and CDR2 is YENEEA in the germline V gene. The CDR3 is made up of 15 amino acids. Trimming cost V 2 bases and J 0 bases, with 11 bases left between them. The CDR3 protein is CASSLRYDSSYEQYF. The CDR3 coding sequence is TGTGCCAGCAGCTTACGCTACGATAGCTCCTACGAGCAGTACTTC.

The CDR3 bases are TGTGCTAGTGGTTTGGTCGTAGCGGGCGGTAGGGCCTCCTACAATGAGCAGTTCTTC. Translation gives CASGLVVAGGRASYNEQFF. The chain employs TRBV12-5 and TRBJ2-1, with 7 bases aligning to TRBD2. This CDR3 comprises 19 residues. The germline V gene encodes CDR1 LGHNT and CDR2 FRNRAP. V lost 0 bases and J lost 0; bases outside the gene matches: 11.

The CDR3 loop reads CASSLYLAGGNEQFF. The CDR3 DNA reads as TGTGCCAGCAGTTTATACCTAGCGGGGGGGAATGAGCAGTTCTTC. The J gene is TRBJ2-1, the V gene TRBV27; 12 nucleotides line up with TRBD2. This CDR3 is built from 15 residues. Trimming at V came to 1 base and at J to 7 bases, leaving 2 bases not matched to a gene. Per germline, CDR1 MNHEY and CDR2 SMNVEV (reference sequence).